This TCR beta chain appears in the sequencing data of a study of Graves' ophthalmopathy and Graves' hyperthyroidism. RNA served as the template for amplifying TCR beta CDR3 regions. RT-PCR was first run with HTBI primers, then multiplex PCR in a second round. TCRdb redid the calling of the multiplex PCR reads with MiXCR, one entry per CDR3 protein. The sample has about 370,000 distinct CDR3 sequences, about a sixth seen once. CDR1 and CDR2 (germline): SGHRS, YFSETQ. The CDR3 sequence is 15 residues long. With 1 base clipped from V and 7 bases from J, the junction kept 7 bases outside the gene matches.

This sequence originates from a woman aged 18 to 35 with Graves' ophthalmopathy. The chain employs TRBV5-1 and TRBJ2-2, with 7 bases matching TRBD1. The sequenced material came from peripheral blood. DNA of the CDR3: TGCGCCAGCAGCTTGAAGGGGGCGCAGGTCGGGGAGCTGTTTTTT. It encodes CASSLKGAQVGELFF. The full variable domain, completed using reference TRBV5-1 and TRBJ2-2, is KAGVTQTPRYLIKTRGQQVTLSCSPISGHRSVSWYQQTPGQGLQFLFEYFSETQRNKGNFPGRFSGRQFSNSRSEMNVSTLELGDSALYLCASSLKGAQVGELFFGEGSRLTVL.